This T cell receptor (beta chain) appears in the sequencing data of a study of Ad26.COV2.S vaccination and SARS-CoV-2 variants. Study observations and caveats: Substantial breadth in spike-specific CD8+ and CD4+ T cell responses was reportedly seen after vaccination.

As to treatment: around 19 received Ad26.COV2.S at low or high dose, single or two shots; 5 received placebo; per-sample allocation not given. Specimens were obtained on day 63 following the first vaccine or placebo injection. This vaccine is an Ad26 vector that expresses the Wuhan-strain SARS-CoV-2 spike. This clone was observed once. Its specificity is not known. Sequencing was performed with immunoSEQ multiplex PCR; in TCRdb, only in-frame clones are kept and a portion is missing. This sample has a few hundred thousand clones, with about nine tenths found just once. The sequence derives from a person between 18 and 65 years old who received the Ad26.COV2.S COVID-19 vaccine or a placebo. The sequencing used peripheral blood, collected in a trial of Ad26.COV2.S vaccine versus placebo.

Here the CDR3 DNA reads TGCGCCAGCAGCCACGGGACTAGCCATTCGAGAAATGAGCAGTTCTTC. It specifies CASSHGTSHSRNEQFF. J is TRBJ2-1 and V is TRBV5-1; 9 bases map to TRBD2. Per germline, CDR1 SGHRS and CDR2 YFSETQ. J lost 7 bases, V lost 4 bases, and 12 bases had no gene match. CDR3 length: 16 residues.